The present TCR beta chain was sequenced within a study of shared clonotypes between healthy human individuals. Germline V CDR1 and CDR2: LNHDA, SQIVND (reference sequence). CDR3 length equals 16 residues. Trimming removed 7 bases at V and 7 bases at J, with 25 bases between. Researchers partitioned CD4+ cells into CD45RA+ naive and CD45RA-negative memory subsets. Sequencing used immunoSEQ multiplex PCR; TCRdb keeps in-frame clones, though not all of them. This table holds around 2,000,000 clones, roughly 95% found once. The sequence derives from a man aged 18-30 years in good health. The chain employs TRBV19 and TRBJ1-2, with D maybe TRBD1 (5 bases). Input material: naive CD4+ T cells sorted from blood. This sample's subset: CD45RA+ positively selected. As DNA, the CDR3 is TGTGCCAGTAATAAAGTTACCCCCGGCAGGGCCCTTGGCTACACCTTC. Amino acid sequence: CASNKVTPGRALGYTF.